This T cell receptor beta chain was sequenced during a study of T cell changes during pregnancy in multiple sclerosis. From germline, CDR1 is MNHEY and CDR2 SMNVEV (reference sequence). The ends were cut back, 7 bases at V and 0 bases at J, with 16 bases in the middle. The CDR3 loop spans 16 amino acids. TCRdb keeps only in-frame clones here, not all; method: immunoSEQ multiplex PCR. In the table there are around 68,000 clones, 91% of which are singletons. The source is a female donor in good health, enrolled as a control in a pregnancy study. This specimen was peripheral blood, taken in the third trimester of pregnancy. This sequence joins TRBV27 and TRBJ2-1; D perhaps matches TRBD1 (6 bases). The CDR3 is CASNPRTAFSYNEQFF. For the CDR3, the DNA is TGTGCCAGCAACCCAAGGACAGCCTTCTCCTACAATGAGCAGTTCTTC.